This record looks at one TCR beta chain sequence and its context. The gene names given are mouse names. The sequence runs out 1 residue before the end of the CDR3; the remainder is reconstructed from the germline J gene. The data originate from a study of tissue T cells after allogeneic stem cell transplantation. Repertoires were generated with immunoSEQ multiplex PCR, while TCRdb's copy carries only in-frame clones and drops some. The sample consists of over 45,000 clones, about three quarters of them appearing once. Trimming shortened V by 4 bases and J by 7 bases, and 8 bases separated the two germline ends. Germline CDR1 and CDR2: KGHPV and FQNQEV (reference sequence). This CDR3 has 12 residues.

The specimen sequenced was sorted cells pooled from one or two spleens. This TCR was recovered from a pool of C57BL/6 mice in good health. This chain uses TRBV26 with TRBJ2-1; D is unresolved. CDR3: CASSPRRAEQFF. CDR3 DNA, as far as it was read: TGTGCCAGCAGTCCCCGCAGGGCTGAGCAGTTC. Complete variable domain (other parts from reference TRBV26 and TRBJ2-1): NSKVIQTPRYLVKGQGQKAKMRCIPEKGHPVVFWYQQNKNNEFKFLINFQNQEVLQQIDMTEKRFSAECPSNSPCSLEIQSSEAGDSALYLCASSPRRAEQFFGPGTRLTVL.